This record looks at one T cell receptor beta chain sequence and its context. Residents of 24 US areas, aged roughly 18 to 89 years, made up the participants. Recovery meant two consecutive negative NP/OP PCR tests, professional clearance, or resolved symptoms. The data stem from a study of blood T cell repertoires in COVID-19. Study context: PBMCs, B-cell-depleted T cells, or T cells provided the cDNA or gDNA that made up the material.

The V gene's germline CDR1 is SGHAT and CDR2 FQNNGV. This CDR3 has 14 amino acids. V shed 5 bases and J shed 1 base, with 11 bases lying between them. Original methodology: Quantification of nucleated cells was approximated via reference gene primer amplification. Data came from immunoSEQ multiplex PCR; TCRdb stores just in-frame clones and leaves some out. That table furnishes V, J and clone size, whereas the DNA furnished D and trimming. The sample includes around 250,000 clones, approximately 90% seen only once; the top ten take about 4%. This receptor was identified in a woman aged 25 to 39 who had recovered from COVID-19. The chain uses TRBV11-2 and TRBJ1-1; no firm D call. Sequencing used PBMCs or T cells enriched from blood (not recorded which). Here the CDR3 reads CASSLAGPNTEAFF. CDR3 coding DNA: TGTGCCAGCAGCCTCGCGGGCCCGAACACTGAAGCTTTCTTT.